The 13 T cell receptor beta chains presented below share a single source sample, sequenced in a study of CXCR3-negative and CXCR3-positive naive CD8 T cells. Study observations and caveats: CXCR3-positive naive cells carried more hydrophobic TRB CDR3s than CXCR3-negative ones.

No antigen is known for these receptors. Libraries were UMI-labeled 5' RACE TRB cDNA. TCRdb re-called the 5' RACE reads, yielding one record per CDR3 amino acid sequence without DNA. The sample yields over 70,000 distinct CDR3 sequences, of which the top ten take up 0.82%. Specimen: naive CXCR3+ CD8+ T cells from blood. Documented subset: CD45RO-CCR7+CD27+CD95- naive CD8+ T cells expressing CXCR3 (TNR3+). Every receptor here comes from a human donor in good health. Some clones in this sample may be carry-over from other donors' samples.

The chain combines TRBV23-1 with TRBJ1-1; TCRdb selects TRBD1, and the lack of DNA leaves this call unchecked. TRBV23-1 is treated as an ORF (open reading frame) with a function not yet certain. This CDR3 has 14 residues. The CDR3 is CASSQKGGGTEAFF.

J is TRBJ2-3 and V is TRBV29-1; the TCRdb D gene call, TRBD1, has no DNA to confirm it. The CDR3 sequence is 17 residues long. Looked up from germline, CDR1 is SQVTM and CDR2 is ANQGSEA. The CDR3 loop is CSVEAGPGTAPTDTQYF.

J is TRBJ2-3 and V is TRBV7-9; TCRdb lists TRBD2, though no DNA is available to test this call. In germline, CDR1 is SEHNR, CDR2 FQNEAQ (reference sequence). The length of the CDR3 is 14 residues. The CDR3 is CASSPTSFADTQYF.

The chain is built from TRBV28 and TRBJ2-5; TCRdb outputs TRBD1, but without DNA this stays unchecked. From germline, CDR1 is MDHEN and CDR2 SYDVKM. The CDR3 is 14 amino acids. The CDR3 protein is CASSLDSGQETQYF.

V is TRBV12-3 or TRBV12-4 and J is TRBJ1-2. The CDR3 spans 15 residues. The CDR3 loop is CASSSSPGHPRGYTF.

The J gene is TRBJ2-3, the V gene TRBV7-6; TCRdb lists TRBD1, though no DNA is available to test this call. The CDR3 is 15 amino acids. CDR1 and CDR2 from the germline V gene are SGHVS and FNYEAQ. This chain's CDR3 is CASSSGRGRADTQYF.

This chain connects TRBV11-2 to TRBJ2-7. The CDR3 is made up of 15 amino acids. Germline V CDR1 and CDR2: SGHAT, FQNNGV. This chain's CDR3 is CASSWSQQSSYEQYF.

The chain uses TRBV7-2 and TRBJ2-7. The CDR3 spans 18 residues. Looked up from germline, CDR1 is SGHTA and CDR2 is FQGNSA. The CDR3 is CASSLAAQLRGFSYEQYF.

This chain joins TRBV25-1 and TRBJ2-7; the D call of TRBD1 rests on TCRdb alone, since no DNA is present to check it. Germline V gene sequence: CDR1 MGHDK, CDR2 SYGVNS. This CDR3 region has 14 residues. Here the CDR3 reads CASSGQGGIYEQYF.

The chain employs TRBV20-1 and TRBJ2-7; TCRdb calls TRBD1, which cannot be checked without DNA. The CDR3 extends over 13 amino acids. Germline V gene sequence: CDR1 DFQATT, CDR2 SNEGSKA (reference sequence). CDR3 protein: CSAPRGGLTEQYF.

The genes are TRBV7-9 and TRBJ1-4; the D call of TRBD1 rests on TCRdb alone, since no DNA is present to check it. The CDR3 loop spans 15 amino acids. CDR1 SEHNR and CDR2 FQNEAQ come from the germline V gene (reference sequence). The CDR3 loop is CASSQSRDVEEKLFF.

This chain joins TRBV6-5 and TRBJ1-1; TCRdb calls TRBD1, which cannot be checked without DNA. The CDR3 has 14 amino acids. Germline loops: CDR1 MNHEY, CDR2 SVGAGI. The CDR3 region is CASSYSGGGTEAFF.

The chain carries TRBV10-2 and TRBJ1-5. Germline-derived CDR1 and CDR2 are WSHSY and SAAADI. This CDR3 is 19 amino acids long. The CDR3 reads CASPGLDGMIGRKNQPQHF.